This TCR beta chain was recorded in a study of T-cell reconstitution after alpha-beta-depleted transplantation in children. As to this clonotype: What it binds is unknown.

Preparation of the TCRbeta library used unique molecular identifiers. MiXCR, applied by TCRdb to the PCR reads, yields one record per CDR3 protein. The data show approximately 400,000 distinct CDR3 sequences, with about 16% seen just once and around 28% held by the top ten. Findings and caveats of the study: Newly produced T cells mostly provided counts and TCRbeta diversity after one year, as hyperexpanded clones declined. Surviving recipient T cells and thymic progenitors underlay high day-60 TCRbeta diversity in some patients. Where alpha-beta T cells came from about two months after transplant was reportedly several hundred expanded graft clones.

CDR1 SGHRS and CDR2 YFSETQ come from the germline V gene. This CDR3 is 12 amino acids long. With 4 bases removed from V and 5 bases from J, the gap between germline ends came to 8 bases. Sequencing used PBMCs, mostly from graft donor cells, obtained 360 days after TCRalphabeta/CD19-depleted stem cell transplant. The chain employs TRBV5-1 and TRBJ2-3; D is possibly TRBD2 (6 bases). The origin of this receptor is a boy less than two years old who had a stem cell transplant for Wiskott-Aldrich syndrome, so the T cells may come from the graft donor. CDR3 sequence (DNA): TGCGCCAGCAGCGGAGGGGTAGATACGCAGTATTTT. Its translation: CASSGGVDTQYF.